What follows are 26 T cell receptor beta chains derived from one specimen sequenced in a study of technical replicates of blood from a handful of donors. The assay was immunoSEQ multiplex PCR, and TCRdb's table has in-frame clones only and misses some. The table records roughly 92,000 clones, roughly 95% of them present only once. The sequenced sample consisted of T cells isolated from PBMCs. The receptors derive from a human donor in good health.

The V gene is TRBV30, the J gene TRBJ2-2, with D possibly matching TRBD1 (8 bases). The CDR3 loop spans 17 amino acids. Trimming shortened V by 2 bases and J by 3 bases, and 19 bases separated the two germline ends. Germline CDR1 reads GTSNPN; CDR2 reads SVGIG (reference sequence). CDR3 in amino acids: CAWSHDTGGRDTGELFF. The CDR3 region has the DNA TGTGCCTGGAGTCACGATACAGGGGGGAGGGACACCGGGGAGCTGTTTTTT.

This chain links TRBV11-3 with TRBJ2-1; possible D gene TRBD2, 5 bases. The ends were cut back, 7 bases at V and 7 bases at J, with 17 bases in the middle. Germline assignment: CDR1 SGHNT and CDR2 YENEEA. The CDR3 sequence is 14 residues long. This CDR3 reads CASIKGDGSNEQFF. DNA for the CDR3: TGTGCCAGCATCAAGGGAGACGGAAGTAATGAGCAGTTCTTC. Complete variable domain (other parts from reference TRBV11-3 and TRBJ2-1): EAGVVQSPRYKIIEKKQPVAFWCNPISGHNTLYWYLQNLGQGPELLIRYENEEAVDDSQLPKDRFSAERLKGVDSTLKIQPAELGDSAVYLCASIKGDGSNEQFFGPGTRLTVL.

The chain links TRBV4-2 to TRBJ1-2; TRBD1 matches at 10 bases. V was pared by 0 bases and J by 6 bases, with 4 bases of the junction left unmatched. Germline V gene sequence: CDR1 LGHNA, CDR2 YNFKEQ. The CDR3 has 15 amino acids. The CDR3 coding sequence is TGTGCCAGCAGCCAAGAACCCGGGACAGGGGATGGCTACACCTTC. Residues: CASSQEPGTGDGYTF.

CDR3 DNA: TGTGCCAGCAGCCCGACGCAGGGGGCTTTGTACAATGAGCAGTTCTTC. Protein product: CASSPTQGALYNEQFF. The V call is TRBV9, the J call TRBJ2-1; 8 bases are a match to TRBD1. The CDR3 has 16 residues. Germline loops: CDR1 SGDLS, CDR2 YYNGEE. V dropped 4 bases and J dropped 4; count of bases not matched to a gene: 10.

This clone was recorded once. V is TRBV4-2 and J is TRBJ2-1, with D maybe TRBD1 (5 bases). The germline V gene has CDR1 LGHNA and CDR2 YNFKEQ. The CDR3 length is 13 residues. V dropped 3 bases and J dropped 5 bases, with 8 bases sitting between them. The CDR3 loop reads CASSQSRDNEQFF. The CDR3, as DNA: TGTGCCAGCAGCCAGAGCAGGGACAATGAGCAGTTCTTC.

The chain combines TRBV7-9 with TRBJ2-7; tentatively, D is TRBD1 (5 bases). Trimming took off 1 base at V and 3 bases at J, with 10 bases between the two ends. Germline CDR1 is SEHNR and CDR2 is FQNEAQ (reference sequence). The length of the CDR3 is 14 residues. This CDR3 reads CASSLDRIIYEQYF. The CDR3 region has the DNA TGTGCCAGCAGCTTAGACAGGATAATCTACGAGCAGTACTTC.

The chain recombines TRBV4-3 with TRBJ2-5; weak D call: TRBD2 (6 bases). The CDR3 has 14 residues. Germline V gene data show CDR1 as LGHNA and CDR2 as YSLEER. V lost 2 bases and J lost 5, with 12 bases in between. The CDR3 coding sequence is TGCGCCAGCAGCCAAAGACTAGGTTACGAGACCCAGTACTTC. It specifies CASSQRLGYETQYF.

The chain combines TRBV6-1 with TRBJ1-5; D is undetermined. The CDR3 spans 12 residues. Germline V CDR1 and CDR2: MNHNS, SASEGT. Trimming shortened V by 4 bases and J by 6 bases, and 7 bases separated the two germline ends. CDR3 DNA: TGTGCCAGCAGTGTGTCGGGTCAGCCCCAGCATTTT. The encoded protein is CASSVSGQPQHF.

The V gene is TRBV5-1, the J gene TRBJ2-2, with 10 bases lining up with TRBD1. Per germline, CDR1 SGHRS and CDR2 YFSETQ. After removal of 3 bases from V and 7 bases from J, the junction contained 9 bases not matched to a gene. The length of the CDR3 is 16 residues. CDR3 nucleotide sequence: TGCGCCAGCAGCTCCACGAGACAGGGGGCGGACGGGGAGCTGTTTTTT. Protein: CASSSTRQGADGELFF.

The genes are TRBV6-5 and TRBJ2-7, with D maybe TRBD2 (7 bases). The CDR3 extends over 14 amino acids. Germline CDR1 is MNHEY and CDR2 is SVGAGI. V shed 9 bases and J shed 5 bases, with 20 bases lying between them. This CDR3 reads CARTPGGADHEQYF. CDR3 sequence (DNA): TGTGCCAGGACCCCGGGGGGCGCAGACCACGAGCAGTACTTC.

The chain couples TRBV7-9 to TRBJ2-2, with 12 positions matching TRBD2. CDR1 is SEHNR, CDR2 FQNEAQ, per germline (reference sequence). Trimming at V came to 5 bases and at J to 5 bases, leaving 6 bases not matched to a gene. The CDR3 contains 16 residues. CDR3 bases: TGTGCCAGCAGCCCAGGACTAGCGGGAATAACCGGGGAGCTGTTTTTT. Its translation: CASSPGLAGITGELFF.

This chain joins TRBV19 and TRBJ1-1; D is uncertain. The CDR3 has 11 residues. Germline V gives CDR1 LNHDA, CDR2 SQIVND (reference sequence). Trimming took 9 bases from V and 7 from J, leaving 12 bases between them. CDR3 DNA: TGTGCCAGCAATAGACGGAGTGAAGCTTTCTTT. This encodes CASNRRSEAFF.

The chain employs TRBV4-3 and TRBJ2-7; possibly TRBD2 for D (5 bases). The CDR3 covers 14 residues. The germline V and J ends were trimmed by 1 base and 3 bases, with 10 bases remaining between them. Germline CDR1 reads LGHNA; CDR2 reads YSLEER. The CDR3 coding sequence is TGCGCCAGCAGCCAAGGAACCCGGGACTACGAGCAGTACTTC. Amino acids: CASSQGTRDYEQYF.

This clone appeared once. The genes are TRBV11-2 and TRBJ2-7, with TRBD1 matching over 10 bases. The CDR3 sequence is 16 residues long. The junction had 11 bases not matched to a gene; V was cut back by 5 bases and J by 4 bases. From germline, CDR1 is SGHAT and CDR2 FQNNGV. In DNA form, the CDR3 reads TGTGCCAGCAGCCGCGGACCGGGACAGGGGCCATACGAGCAGTACTTC. It encodes CASSRGPGQGPYEQYF.

The rearrangement uses TRBV11-2 and TRBJ2-4, with D maybe TRBD2 (6 bases). CDR1 SGHAT and CDR2 FQNNGV come from the germline V gene. V was cut by 7 bases and J by 5 bases, with 9 bases left in between. The CDR3 is 12 amino acids. CDR3 DNA sequence: TGTGCCAGCATAGGAGGGGAAAACATTCAGTACTTC. It codes for CASIGGENIQYF.

The chain uses TRBV2 and TRBJ1-1, with 7 nucleotides matching TRBD1. This CDR3 has 12 amino acids. Germline lookup yields CDR1 SNHLY and CDR2 FYNNEI. After removal of 9 bases from V and 2 bases from J, the junction contained 3 bases not matched to a gene. CDR3 sequence (DNA): TGTGCCAGTCGACAGGGAAACACTGAAGCTTTCTTT. Protein product: CASRQGNTEAFF.

V is TRBV9 and J is TRBJ2-1; D remains unclear. V gave up 0 bases and J gave up 7 bases, with 11 bases separating them. CDR3 length equals 14 residues. Germline V gene data show CDR1 as SGDLS and CDR2 as YYNGEE. In DNA, the CDR3 is TGTGCCAGCAGCGTAGATCCAGCGAGGAATGAGCAGTTCTTC. Residues: CASSVDPARNEQFF.

The chain has TRBV28 and TRBJ2-3; 7 nucleotides match TRBD2. This CDR3 comprises 16 residues. Germline loops: CDR1 MDHEN, CDR2 SYDVKM. V was clipped by 6 bases and J by 4 bases; unmatched bases: 13. This chain's CDR3 is CASRPSGGSQADTQYF. The CDR3 DNA reads as TGTGCCAGCAGGCCTTCGGGCGGGAGTCAAGCAGATACGCAGTATTTT. Drawing the rest from reference TRBV28 and TRBJ2-3, the complete variable domain is DVKVTQSSRYLVKRTGEKVFLECVQDMDHENMFWYRQDPGLGLRLIYFSYDVKMKEKGDIPEGYSVSREKKERFSLILESASTNQTSMYLCASRPSGGSQADTQYFGPGTRLTVL.

This clone was detected a few times. The V and J genes are TRBV29-1 and TRBJ1-4; D ambiguous. Germline V gene sequence: CDR1 SQVTM, CDR2 ANQGSEA. The CDR3 is 11 amino acids. V dropped 3 bases and J dropped 7 bases, with 6 bases sitting between them. DNA of the CDR3: TGCAGCGTTGAGAGAGGTGAAAAACTGTTTTTT. It specifies CSVERGEKLFF.

The rearrangement links TRBV28 to TRBJ1-1; tentative D call: TRBD1 (5 bases). CDR3 size: 13 residues. Germline lookup yields CDR1 MDHEN and CDR2 SYDVKM. Trimming took 6 bases from V and 1 from J, leaving 9 bases between them. Here the CDR3 reads CASRTGENTEAFF. DNA for the CDR3: TGTGCCAGCAGGACGGGGGAGAACACTGAAGCTTTCTTT.

This CDR3 is CASQKYNEQFF. CDR3 nucleotide sequence: TGTGCCAGCCAGAAGTACAATGAGCAGTTCTTC. J is TRBJ2-1 and V is TRBV6-5; D gene unclear. Looked up from germline, CDR1 is MNHEY and CDR2 is SVGAGI. CDR3 size: 11 residues. Trimming left V 8 bases short and J 4 bases short, with 6 bases between.

The gene calls are TRBV11-3 and TRBJ2-1; D call uncertain. The CDR3 runs to 13 residues. Trimming shortened V by 1 base and J by 5 bases, and 6 bases separated the two germline ends. CDR1 and CDR2 (germline): SGHNT, YENEEA. CDR3 loop: CASSLGVHNEQFF. Here the CDR3 DNA reads TGTGCCAGCAGCTTAGGAGTACACAATGAGCAGTTCTTC.

This chain links TRBV4-1 with TRBJ2-1; 8 positions agree with TRBD2. Germline lookup yields CDR1 MGHRA and CDR2 YSYEKL. The CDR3 is 15 amino acids. V lost 0 bases, J lost 8 bases, and 6 bases stayed unmatched. The CDR3 DNA sequence: TGCGCCAGCAGCCAAGATCTTGCGGGAGGCGATGAGCAGTTCTTC. Residues: CASSQDLAGGDEQFF.

This chain uses TRBV5-3 with TRBJ1-1; 7 bases are a match to TRBD1. TRBV5-3 is identified as an open reading frame with a role that is uncertain. V lost 0 bases, J lost 1 base, and 6 bases stayed unmatched. This CDR3 has 16 residues. The CDR3 here is CARSLEARGRNTEAFF. CDR3 DNA sequence: TGTGCCAGAAGCTTGGAGGCAAGGGGGCGGAACACTGAAGCTTTCTTT.

The V and J genes are TRBV18 and TRBJ1-3, with D possibly being TRBD1 (6 bases). Trimming stripped 5 bases from V and 4 bases from J, with 12 bases between. The germline V gene has CDR1 KGHSH and CDR2 LQKENI. The CDR3 is 14 amino acids. CDR3 protein: CASSSGTLGNTIYF. Here the CDR3 DNA reads TGTGCCAGCTCATCGGGGACACTCGGAAACACCATATATTTT.

The chain combines TRBV27 with TRBJ2-1; D is ambiguous. The ends were cut back, 2 bases at V and 1 base at J, with 9 bases in the middle. The length of the CDR3 is 15 residues. Germline V gene lookup returns CDR1 MNHEY and CDR2 SMNVEV (reference sequence). The DNA of the CDR3 is TGTGCCAGCAGTTTAAACGTCTATTCCTACAATGAGCAGTTCTTC. Its translation is CASSLNVYSYNEQFF.